These 13 T cell receptor beta chains originate from one sample sequenced in a study of beta chain features in type 1 diabetes. Reverse transcribing all isolated RNA meant expressed TCRB transcripts were sequenced. TCRdb's table, derived via immunoSEQ multiplex PCR, lists solely in-frame clones and lacks some. The profile shows about 700,000 clones, around an eighth of them singletons. Regarding the study as a whole: TCRB CDR3s were moderately but significantly shorter in Type 1 diabetes patients in all four CD4+ subsets.

These receptors lack a known antigen. Sequenced sample: naive CD4+ T cells from blood. The receptors here all came from a man aged 18-30 years with type 1 diabetes.

This clone was detected only a few times. This chain joins TRBV6-6 and TRBJ2-1; the D is unclear. Germline-derived CDR1 and CDR2 are MNHNY and SVGAGI (reference sequence). Deletions cut 5 bases from V and 6 bases from J, with 14 bases between. CDR3 length: 14 amino acids. The CDR3 loop is CASSPFQGRNEQFF. The CDR3 nucleotides read TGTGCCAGCAGTCCTTTCCAAGGCCGCAATGAGCAGTTCTTC.

The genes are TRBV6-5 and TRBJ1-6, with 7 bases fitting TRBD1. The CDR3 contains 14 residues. V was clipped by 6 bases and J by 7 bases; unmatched bases: 6. CDR1 MNHEY and CDR2 SVGAGI come from the germline V gene. CDR3 coding DNA: TGTGCCAGCAGAGACCGACAGGGAAATTCACCCCTCCACTTT. This codes for CASRDRQGNSPLHF.

This chain connects TRBV7-2 to TRBJ2-2; D assignment may be TRBD1 or TRBD2 (6 bases each). The CDR3 contains 16 residues. Germline CDR1 SGHTA, CDR2 FQGNSA. The V end was cut by 4 bases, the J end by 2 bases, with 14 bases between. CDR3 residues: CASSSFRGLNTGELFF. The CDR3 DNA sequence: TGTGCCAGCAGCTCCTTTCGGGGGCTAAACACCGGGGAGCTGTTTTTT.

The V call is TRBV2, the J call TRBJ2-7, with 9 bases matching TRBD1. The CDR3 has 13 residues. V lost 8 bases, J lost 7 bases, and 9 bases stayed unmatched. The germline V gene encodes CDR1 SNHLY and CDR2 FYNNEI. CDR3 loop: CASGGQGTGEQYF. In DNA, the CDR3 is TGTGCCAGCGGTGGACAGGGGACGGGGGAGCAGTACTTC.

This clone was recorded once. CDR3 in amino acids: CSLREGDYGYTF. The DNA for the CDR3 is TGCAGCTTAAGGGAGGGGGACTATGGCTACACCTTC. This chain links TRBV29-1 with TRBJ1-2; the D gene is possibly TRBD1 (6 bases). The CDR3 length is 12 residues. CDR1 and CDR2 (germline): SQVTM, ANQGSEA. V gave up 8 bases and J gave up 3 bases, with 13 bases separating them.

The gene calls are TRBV2 and TRBJ2-7; maybe TRBD1 (5 bases). The germline V gene encodes CDR1 SNHLY and CDR2 FYNNEI. The V end was cut by 3 bases, the J end by 0 bases, with 12 bases between. The CDR3 totals 15 residues. This chain's CDR3 is CASSDMAGFSYEQYF. The CDR3 DNA is TGTGCCAGCAGTGATATGGCAGGGTTCTCCTACGAGCAGTACTTC.

The chain joins TRBV29-1 to TRBJ1-5; D perhaps matches TRBD1 (6 bases). CDR1 SQVTM and CDR2 ANQGSEA come from the germline V gene. The CDR3 covers 15 residues. The V and J ends lost 6 bases and 1 base respectively, with 16 bases between them. In nucleotides, the CDR3 is TGCAGCGTCCAAGTCGTACAGGGCAGCAATCAGCCCCAGCATTTT. This sequence encodes CSVQVVQGSNQPQHF.

The V gene is TRBV27, the J gene TRBJ1-5; 8 positions match TRBD1. Unmatched junction bases numbered 7, after V lost 3 bases and J lost 6 bases. Germline values: CDR1 MNHEY, CDR2 SMNVEV (reference sequence). The CDR3 consists of 15 residues. CDR3 loop: CASSFQQGDRQPQHF. As DNA, the CDR3 is TGTGCCAGCAGTTTCCAACAGGGGGATCGTCAGCCCCAGCATTTT.

The chain has TRBV4-1 and TRBJ1-2; 8 bases match TRBD1. The CDR3 length is 14 residues. The J segment lost 8 bases and the V segment lost 1 base, leaving 6 bases of the junction unmatched. The germline gives CDR1 MGHRA, CDR2 YSYEKL. The CDR3 is CASSQGQGARGYTF. The CDR3 DNA reads TGCGCCAGCAGCCAAGGGCAGGGGGCGAGAGGCTACACCTTC.

CDR3: CASSYALETQYF. The CDR3 bases are TGTGCCAGCAGTTACGCCTTAGAGACCCAGTACTTC. The chain has TRBV6-6 and TRBJ2-5; D gene uncertain. CDR1 is MNHNY and CDR2 is SVGAGI in the germline V gene (reference sequence). The V gene lost 2 bases and the J gene lost 4 bases, with 5 bases spanning the gap. The CDR3 is 12 amino acids.

The chain employs TRBV19 and TRBJ2-3; TRBD1 aligns across 7 bases. The CDR3 is 14 residues long. V dropped 6 bases and J dropped 1; count of bases not matched to a gene: 4. Germline V gene lookup returns CDR1 LNHDA and CDR2 SQIVND (reference sequence). The CDR3 DNA reads as TGTGCCAGTAGGGACAGGCTGGGCACAGATACGCAGTATTTT. This encodes CASRDRLGTDTQYF. The entire variable domain, with the rest obtained from reference TRBV19 and TRBJ2-3, is as follows: DGGITQSPKYLFRKEGQNVTLSCEQNLNHDAMYWYRQDPGQGLRLIYYSQIVNDFQKGDIAEGYSVSREKKESFPLTVTSAQKNPTAFYLCASRDRLGTDTQYFGPGTRLTVL.

This clone was seen a handful of times. The same CDR3 can be traced to other DNA sequences in this sample. The J gene is TRBJ1-1, the V gene TRBV30, with no clear D. CDR1 and CDR2 (germline): GTSNPN, SVGIG (reference sequence). V gave up 0 bases and J gave up 1 base, with 6 bases separating them. This CDR3 has 13 amino acids. CDR3 nucleotides: TGTGCCTGGAGTGTATTGGAGAACACTGAAGCTTTCTTT. This encodes CAWSVLENTEAFF.

The chain employs TRBV7-8 and TRBJ2-1, with D perhaps TRBD2 (6 bases). V lost 1 base, J lost 8 bases, and 9 bases lay in between. Germline values: CDR1 SGHVS, CDR2 FQNEAQ. This CDR3 is built from 13 residues. The CDR3 DNA reads as TGTGCCAGCAGCTTAGATTGGGAGGATGAGCAGTTCTTC. Its protein is CASSLDWEDEQFF. Full variable domain (remainder filled in from reference TRBV7-8 and TRBJ2-1): GAGVSQSPRYKVAKRGQDVALRCDPISGHVSLFWYQQALGQGPEFLTYFQNEAQLDKSGLPSDRFFAERPEGSVSTLKIQRTQQEDSAVYLCASSLDWEDEQFFGPGTRLTVL.